This paragraph reports one TCR beta chain. V lost 1 base, J lost 1 base, and 11 bases lay in between. The CDR3 totals 15 residues. Germline CDR1 is GTSNPN and CDR2 is SVGIG (reference sequence). This entry is derived from a study of blood T cell repertoires in COVID-19. Study background: The United States, Italy and Spain provided the acute and convalescent COVID-19 samples.

Methods used by the authors: Reference gene primers were amplified, and this amplification served to estimate nucleated cell counts. Clones were sequenced by immunoSEQ multiplex PCR, and TCRdb holds only the in-frame ones, with some missing. V and J calls and clone size are those listed in that table; D and trimming were worked out from the DNA. There are under 150,000 clones in the sample; 70% to 80% occur only once, and roughly 3.5% lies in the top ten. This sequence originates from a man in his 60s with acute or convalescent COVID-19. The sequenced sample consisted of peripheral blood. The gene calls are TRBV30 and TRBJ1-5; no reliable D call. CDR3 sequence reads: CAWSAGSSSNQPQHF. CDR3 nucleotide sequence: TGTGCCTGGAGTGCCGGGAGCAGCAGCAATCAGCCCCAGCATTTT.